This T cell receptor (beta chain) was recovered during a study of blood T cell repertoires in COVID-19. Study details: From the United States, Italy and Spain came samples of acute and convalescent COVID-19. The cDNA or gDNA used as material had been derived from T cells, B-cell-depleted T cells, or PBMCs.

The CDR3 totals 16 residues. Germline V gene lookup returns CDR1 SGHTA and CDR2 FQGNSA. J was trimmed by 3 bases and V by 4 bases; bases with no gene match: 6. In the original workflow: Amplification of reference gene primers provided the estimated nucleated cell counts. The protocol was immunoSEQ multiplex PCR, while the TCRdb copy is restricted to in-frame clones and leaves out a portion. V, J and clone size are taken as reported in that table, and D and trimming were inferred from the DNA itself. The sample lists roughly 43,000 clones, roughly 87% occurring once. The clonotype originates from a man in his 70s with active COVID-19. J is TRBJ1-3 and V is TRBV7-2, with TRBD1 matching over 10 bases. Sequencing was performed on peripheral blood. CDR3 bases: TGTGCCAGCAGCTACTTAGACAGGGGGCTTGGAAACACCATATATTTT. It yields the protein CASSYLDRGLGNTIYF.